The present T cell receptor beta chain was sequenced within a study of cytomegalovirus exposure and HLA in healthy donors. Germline CDR1 reads SGDLS; CDR2 reads YYNGEE. Trimming stripped 4 bases from V and 2 bases from J, with 16 bases between. This CDR3 comprises 15 residues. The PCR ran on 60 Vbeta and 13 Jbeta primers. Method: immunoSEQ multiplex PCR; TCRdb's copy keeps in-frame clones and lacks some. The data hold about 190,000 clones, with approximately 75% observed a single time. The rearrangement uses TRBV9 and TRBJ2-7; D may be TRBD2 (6 bases). The TCR originated in a man aged 25-40 years in good health and CMV-seropositive. Sequencing input: PBMCs. The CDR3 region is CASSPGESGPYEQYF. The DNA of the CDR3 is TGTGCCAGCAGCCCGGGGGAGAGCGGTCCCTACGAGCAGTACTTC.